This T cell receptor beta chain comes out of a study of graft-versus-host responses after intestinal transplantation. Overall study: Recipients were all induced with anti-thymocyte globulin, then given tacrolimus and steroids for about 3 years.

The CDR3 loop spans 11 amino acids. Trimming took 1 base from V and 4 from J, leaving 1 base between them. The germline V gene has CDR1 SEHNR and CDR2 FQNEAQ (reference sequence). Note on this clone: Its antigen remains unidentified.

Sequencing was performed with immunoSEQ multiplex PCR; in TCRdb, only in-frame clones are kept and a portion is missing. The sample lists fewer than 120,000 clones; over 85% were seen once. The TCR originated in a human donor who received an intestinal transplant. The source was unstimulated CD8+ T cells sorted from spleen or lymph node cells, collected before intestinal transplant. The V call is TRBV7-9, the J call TRBJ1-1, with D unresolved. CDR3 nucleotides: TGTGCCAGCAGCTTAGTCACTGAAGCTTTCTTT. It encodes CASSLVTEAFF.